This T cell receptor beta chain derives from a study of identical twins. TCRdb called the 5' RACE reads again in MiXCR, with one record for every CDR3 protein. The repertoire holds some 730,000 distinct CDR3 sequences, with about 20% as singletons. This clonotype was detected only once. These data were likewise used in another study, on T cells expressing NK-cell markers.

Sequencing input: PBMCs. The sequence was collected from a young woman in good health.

CDR3 residues: CASSDARGTYEQYF. DNA of the CDR3: TGTGCCAGCAGTGACGCTCGGGGGACCTACGAGCAGTACTTC. The chain uses TRBV12-3 or TRBV12-4 and TRBJ2-7; tentative D call: TRBD2 (6 bases). V shed 5 bases and J shed 2 bases, with 13 bases lying between them. This CDR3 has 14 amino acids.